The source of this T cell receptor beta chain is a study of T cell responses to AZD1222 COVID-19 vaccine. Sequencing was performed with immunoSEQ multiplex PCR; in TCRdb, only in-frame clones are kept and a portion is missing. Found here are some 61,000 clones, more than 75% of them singletons; the top ten hold 17%. In germline, CDR1 is SQVTM, CDR2 ANQGSEA. The CDR3 has 14 amino acids. Trimming shortened V by 7 bases and J by 3 bases, and 16 bases separated the two germline ends. Regarding the study as a whole: Just five or six AZD1222 recipients were seropositive at baseline. Possibly, clonal diversity was underestimated; donors were largely white British and included more females. An increase in Spike-specific TCR breadth and depth was observed after two AZD1222 doses. In the spike-specific TCR repertoire, nearly half reportedly target unmutated variant regions.

Of note for this clone: Antigen specificity is unknown.

The TCR sequence derives from an adult in good health. Sequenced material: peripheral blood, taken on day 0 of AZD1222 vaccination. The V gene is TRBV29-1, the J gene TRBJ2-1; weak D call: TRBD2 (7 bases). CDR3 residues: CSGEGGAVYNEQFF. CDR3 coding DNA: TGCAGCGGAGAAGGGGGGGCAGTCTACAATGAGCAGTTCTTC.